One sample yielded the 27 T cell receptor beta chains listed below, sequenced in a study of cytomegalovirus exposure and HLA in healthy donors. PCR amplification relied on 60 Vbeta primers (plus 13 Jbeta primers). The data were produced by immunoSEQ multiplex PCR, yet TCRdb's version contains in-frame clones alone and is incomplete. Of 150,000 or so clones in the sample, approximately 74% were seen once. The sample comprised PBMCs. These TCRs come from a man aged 18 to 29 in good health and CMV-seropositive.

The genes are TRBV4-1 and TRBJ2-3, with 10 bases fitting TRBD2. The germline V gene has CDR1 MGHRA and CDR2 YSYEKL. The CDR3 length is 16 residues. The ends lost 4 bases at V and 8 bases at J; junction bases unmatched: 12. The CDR3 nucleotides read TGCGCCAGCAGCCTCGGACTAGCGGAGGGGGGTGGTACGCAGTATTTT. Its protein product is CASSLGLAEGGGTQYF.

The chain links TRBV7-2 to TRBJ2-1; 9 positions agree with TRBD2. V was clipped by 1 base and J by 2 bases; unmatched bases: 6. The CDR3 sequence is 17 residues long. CDR1 and CDR2 from the germline V gene are SGHTA and FQGNSA. In DNA form, the CDR3 reads TGTGCCAGCAGCTTAGACCGCGGCGGGGGGGCCTACAATGAGCAGTTCTTC. This sequence encodes CASSLDRGGGAYNEQFF.

A single count supports this clone. The chain links TRBV5-6 to TRBJ2-7; the D gene is possibly TRBD1 (5 bases). In germline, CDR1 is SGHDT, CDR2 YYEEEE. The V end was cut by 3 bases, the J end by 3 bases, with 13 bases between. The CDR3 consists of 14 residues. The CDR3 DNA reads as TGTGCCAGCAGCTCCCCAGGGCACGTCTACGAGCAGTACTTC. It yields the protein CASSSPGHVYEQYF.

The J gene is TRBJ2-1, the V gene TRBV30; 7 bases align to TRBD1. The CDR3 is made up of 14 amino acids. The V gene's germline CDR1 is GTSNPN and CDR2 SVGIG (reference sequence). V trimming: 5 bases; J trimming: 4 bases; junction bases outside the gene matches: 8. CDR3 amino acids: CAWSTGTEYNEQFF. The CDR3 nucleotides are TGTGCCTGGTCTACCGGGACAGAATACAATGAGCAGTTCTTC.

The chain employs TRBV7-2 and TRBJ2-3, with 13 bases aligning to TRBD2. V gave up 1 base and J gave up 5 bases; unmatched junction bases: 12. The CDR3 is 19 residues long. Germline CDR1 and CDR2: SGHTA and FQGNSA. The CDR3 sequence is CASSLDGLVWTSGRDTQYF. The DNA of the CDR3 is TGTGCCAGCAGCTTAGATGGGTTGGTGTGGACTAGCGGGAGAGATACGCAGTATTTT. Full variable domain (remainder filled in from reference TRBV7-2 and TRBJ2-3): GAGVSQSPSNKVTEKGKDVELRCDPISGHTALYWYRQSLGQGLEFLIYFQGNSAPDKSGLPSDRFSAERTGGSVSTLTIQRTQQEDSAVYLCASSLDGLVWTSGRDTQYFGPGTRLTVL.

This clone showed up just once. The chain recombines TRBV7-6 with TRBJ2-1, with 11 nucleotides matching TRBD2. V lost 5 bases, J lost 5 bases, and 8 bases stayed unmatched. Per germline, CDR1 SGHVS and CDR2 FNYEAQ. The CDR3 has 16 residues. The CDR3 here is CASSRLTSGSHNEQFF. The CDR3 DNA sequence: TGTGCCAGCAGCCGCCTTACTAGCGGGAGCCACAATGAGCAGTTCTTC.

The chain employs TRBV10-3 and TRBJ2-3; 13 bases fit TRBD2. Germline lookup yields CDR1 ENHRY and CDR2 SYGVKD. The CDR3 sequence is 16 residues long. J gave up 3 bases and V 4 bases, and 4 bases lay outside the gene matches. The DNA of the CDR3 is TGTGCCATCAGTGCGACTAGCGGGAGGAGGACAGATACGCAGTATTTT. This translates into CAISATSGRRTDTQYF.

This clone was seen once. The same CDR3 is also encoded by other DNA sequences in this sample. The CDR3 region is CASSLGAYEQYF. For the CDR3, the DNA is TGTGCCAGCAGCTTGGGAGCCTACGAGCAGTACTTC. The chain is built from TRBV5-5 and TRBJ2-7; D not certain. Per the germline V gene, CDR1 is SGHKS and CDR2 is YYEKEE (reference sequence). Trimming cost V 0 bases and J 2 bases, with 3 bases left between them. CDR3 length: 12 amino acids.

The CDR3 DNA sequence: TGTGCCAGCAGAGAGGAACGCGCTCTGAACACTGAAGCTTTCTTT. This codes for CASREERALNTEAFF. V and J are TRBV2 and TRBJ1-1; D not resolved. CDR1 is SNHLY and CDR2 is FYNNEI in the germline V gene. The CDR3 is 15 residues long. The V end was cut by 6 bases, the J end by 0 bases, with 14 bases between.

This clone appeared once. This chain links TRBV19 with TRBJ2-3; D is ambiguous. Trimming took 4 bases from V and 1 from J, leaving 12 bases between them. In germline, CDR1 is LNHDA, CDR2 SQIVND (reference sequence). The CDR3 has 15 amino acids. CDR3 sequence: CASSRVVMGTDTQYF. The CDR3 DNA sequence: TGTGCCAGTAGTAGAGTGGTGATGGGCACAGATACGCAGTATTTT. Variable domain in full (rest from reference TRBV19 and TRBJ2-3): DGGITQSPKYLFRKEGQNVTLSCEQNLNHDAMYWYRQDPGQGLRLIYYSQIVNDFQKGDIAEGYSVSREKKESFPLTVTSAQKNPTAFYLCASSRVVMGTDTQYFGPGTRLTVL.

This chain connects TRBV7-9 to TRBJ1-2; D remains unclear. With 1 base removed from V and 8 bases from J, the gap between germline ends came to 20 bases. Germline CDR1 SEHNR, CDR2 FQNEAQ (reference sequence). The length of the CDR3 is 16 residues. The CDR3 spells CASSLEVTRGVRGYTF. CDR3 coding DNA: TGTGCCAGCAGCTTAGAAGTTACTCGAGGAGTGAGGGGCTACACCTTC.

This chain connects TRBV6-5 to TRBJ1-6; D unresolved. Per germline, CDR1 MNHEY and CDR2 SVGAGI. This CDR3 is 15 amino acids long. With 6 bases removed from V and 0 bases from J, the gap between germline ends came to 9 bases. CDR3 region: CASSPLSSYNSPLHF. DNA of the CDR3: TGTGCCAGCAGCCCGTTGAGCTCCTATAATTCACCCCTCCACTTT.

The V and J genes are TRBV15 and TRBJ1-3; possible D gene TRBD1, 5 bases. The germline V gene encodes CDR1 LNHNV and CDR2 YYDKDF (reference sequence). V was pared by 4 bases and J by 2 bases, with 9 bases between. The CDR3 runs to 14 residues. DNA for the CDR3: TGTGCCACCAGCATTTGGACAACTGGAAACACCATATATTTT. Translating it yields CATSIWTTGNTIYF.

The rearrangement uses TRBV4-2 and TRBJ2-7; 10 bases are shared with TRBD2. The J segment lost 3 bases and the V segment lost 4 bases, leaving 12 bases of the junction unmatched. This CDR3 region has 17 residues. Per the germline V gene, CDR1 is LGHNA and CDR2 is YNFKEQ. CDR3: CASSLRTSGEEFYEQYF. The CDR3 region has the DNA TGTGCCAGCAGCCTTCGGACTAGCGGAGAGGAGTTCTACGAGCAGTACTTC.

The chain couples TRBV5-6 to TRBJ1-1, with D tentatively TRBD1 (5 bases). Germline V CDR1 and CDR2: SGHDT, YYEEEE. Trimming cost V 6 bases and J 3 bases, with 18 bases left between them. The CDR3 contains 15 residues. The CDR3 sequence: CASNGPEGRDTEAFF. The CDR3 nucleotides are TGTGCCAGCAACGGTCCGGAGGGACGGGACACTGAAGCTTTCTTT.

This clone was found once. The CDR3, as DNA: TGTGCCAACGCCCCGGGACAGGGGGGCCCCGGGGCCAACGTCCTGACTTTC. This codes for CANAPGQGGPGANVLTF. The chain joins TRBV10-3 to TRBJ2-6; 11 bases line up with TRBD1. The V gene end was trimmed by 10 bases and the J gene end by 4 bases; junction bases not matched to a gene: 12. Germline V gene sequence: CDR1 ENHRY, CDR2 SYGVKD. This CDR3 contains 17 residues.

The gene calls are TRBV6-1 and TRBJ2-7; TRBD1 matches 8 bases. This CDR3 is 14 amino acids long. Trimming cost V 7 bases and J 5 bases; bases outside gene matches: 10. CDR1 and CDR2 from the germline V gene are MNHNS and SASEGT. DNA for the CDR3: TGTGCCAGCACTTATGGACAGGGCTGGGACGAGCAGTACTTC. This gives the protein CASTYGQGWDEQYF.

This chain links TRBV29-1 with TRBJ1-2, with no clear D. V was shortened by 1 base and J by 2 bases, with 14 bases between the two germline ends. The CDR3 is made up of 15 amino acids. Germline CDR1 SQVTM, CDR2 ANQGSEA. CDR3 coding DNA: TGCAGCGTTGAAGTGGATAGGACTTTCAACTATGGCTACACCTTC. This translates into CSVEVDRTFNYGYTF.

A few counts support this clone. This sequence joins TRBV7-9 and TRBJ2-7; the match to TRBD2 covers 7 bases. Unmatched junction bases numbered 9, after V lost 7 bases and J lost 3 bases. Germline CDR1 and CDR2: SEHNR and FQNEAQ (reference sequence). The CDR3 is 14 residues long. CDR3 amino acids: CASKPGGFDYEQYF. Written as DNA, the CDR3 is TGTGCCAGCAAGCCCGGGGGGTTTGACTACGAGCAGTACTTC.

Only one count was recorded for this clone. DNA for the CDR3: TGTGCCAGCAGCGTAGAACCAGGAGGCGAGCAGTACTTC. Its translation is CASSVEPGGEQYF. This sequence joins TRBV9 and TRBJ2-7; possible D gene TRBD2, 5 bases. The V gene's germline CDR1 is SGDLS and CDR2 YYNGEE. CDR3 length equals 13 residues. V dropped 0 bases and J dropped 6 bases, with 10 bases sitting between them.

This clone appeared once. The CDR3 region has the DNA TGTGCCAGCAGCTTAGGGCGGCAGAACTATGGCTACACCTTC. Residues: CASSLGRQNYGYTF. The chain employs TRBV7-2 and TRBJ1-2, with unresolved D. Per the germline V gene, CDR1 is SGHTA and CDR2 is FQGNSA. CDR3 length: 14 amino acids. V shed 1 base and J shed 2 bases, with 8 bases lying between them.

A remark on this clone: Germline and junction disagree at one end, which may indicate a read error. V and J are TRBV7-7 and TRBJ2-4; the D gene is possibly TRBD1 (6 bases). Germline V CDR1 and CDR2: SSHAT, FNYEAQ (reference sequence). The CDR3 length is 12 residues. CDR3 DNA sequence: TGTGCTAGCAGCTCGCCCGGGACACCGGTTTACTTC. As protein: CASSSPGTPVYF.

This clone was seen only a few times. The chain uses TRBV7-2 and TRBJ1-1; 11 bases align to TRBD1. CDR3 length equals 15 residues. Losses at the gene ends were 4 bases for V and 5 bases for J; bases not matched to a gene: 6. Germline-derived CDR1 and CDR2 are SGHTA and FQGNSA. CDR3 sequence reads: CASSSDRGRSTEAFF. CDR3 nucleotides: TGTGCCAGCAGCTCGGACAGGGGGCGAAGTACTGAAGCTTTCTTT.

This chain connects TRBV5-1 to TRBJ2-7; TRBD2 agrees at 9 bases. Germline V CDR1 and CDR2: SGHRS, YFSETQ. The CDR3 extends over 16 amino acids. V gave up 4 bases and J gave up 3 bases; unmatched junction bases: 11. This chain's CDR3 is CASSVLAGEVVYEQYF. The CDR3, as DNA: TGCGCCAGCAGCGTATTAGCGGGAGAGGTTGTCTACGAGCAGTACTTC.

This chain uses TRBV28 with TRBJ1-3, with a tentative D call TRBD1 (5 bases). Trimming removed 5 bases at V and 0 bases at J, with 29 bases between. In germline, CDR1 is MDHEN, CDR2 SYDVKM. The length of the CDR3 is 21 residues. CDR3 region: CASSPPQFRGRGNHSGNTIYF. The CDR3 region has the DNA TGTGCCAGCAGTCCCCCTCAGTTTAGAGGAAGGGGCAATCACTCTGGAAACACCATATATTTT.

This clone was found a few times. The V and J genes are TRBV6-5 and TRBJ2-7; the D gene is possibly TRBD2 (6 bases). The CDR3 runs to 13 residues. Trimming removed 6 bases at V and 7 bases at J, with 16 bases between. Germline V lookup: CDR1 MNHEY, CDR2 SVGAGI. Here the CDR3 reads CASSRDSHGEQYF. The CDR3 nucleotides are TGTGCCAGCAGCCGGGACTCTCATGGGGAGCAGTACTTC.

The chain combines TRBV10-3 with TRBJ2-5; 10 bases match TRBD1. J was trimmed by 1 base and V by 9 bases; bases with no gene match: 8. The CDR3 is made up of 15 amino acids. The germline V gene has CDR1 ENHRY and CDR2 SYGVKD. This chain's CDR3 is CAISQTGGTQETQYF. DNA for the CDR3: TGTGCCATAAGTCAGACAGGGGGCACCCAAGAGACCCAGTACTTC.